The subject of this entry is one TCR beta chain. Its antigen is not yet known. Per-nucleotide qualities are absent, and no much larger clonotype sits a single base away. The data derive from a study of CD8 T cells in ankylosing spondylitis (TCRdb year 2017). Describing the broader study: The study profiled T cell receptor beta repertoires in healthy donors and ankylosing spondylitis patients to find disease-linked TCR variants. Peripheral blood was sampled, and synovial fluid was additionally collected from ankylosing spondylitis patients. The full study cohort was made up of 20 to 25 ankylosing spondylitis patients and 108 healthy donors. Beyond this particular receptor, the publication reports: Some motif variants were previously reported in synovial fluid and blood of reactive arthritis patients, suggesting common disease-initiation mechanisms. A TCR beta motif of several highly homologous amino acid variants appeared characteristic of blood from ankylosing spondylitis patients. The disease-linked clones were reported as significantly enriched in matched synovial fluid samples from ankylosing spondylitis patients. A CD8+ phenotype was shown by the disease-linked clones, which were found at relatively low frequencies in peripheral blood.

CDR1 MDHEN and CDR2 SYDVKM are derived from the germline V gene. Including the terminal cysteine and phenylalanine, the CDR3 comprises 12 residues. CDR3 DNA only is kept here, 36 bases in frame from base 1. Trimming costs V 3 bases and J 8 bases, and their ends lie 7 bases apart. Synovial fluid samples were matched to blood samples from the same ankylosing spondylitis patients. Sequencing took place on an Illumina HiSeq 2500. Quantitative 5'-RACE with molecular barcodes was the method used to prepare the TCR beta libraries. As for the original processing: A new computational method, built on a probabilistic model of VDJ rearrangement, was used to identify disease-linked TCR variants. In TCRdb, the public reads were trimmed at Q25 with fastp and aligned with MiXCR, with productive beta chains retained. Rows are combined by CDR3 protein, so each entry shows the most common genes and DNA. These V and J calls are TCRdb output, not the study's own analysis. A total of approximately 140,000 distinct CDR3 sequences appear in this sample, roughly 44% of them only once. The ten biggest clones cover approximately 16% of the sample.

The chain couples TRBV28 to TRBJ1-4; the D gene remains uncertain. The receptor was isolated from a male donor with ankylosing spondylitis. Sequences were obtained from synovial fluid, either unsorted or a sorted T cell fraction (not recorded which). CDR3 loop: CASSFLWEKLFF. The DNA sequence reads TGTGCCAGCAGTTTCCTTTGGGAAAAACTGTTTTTT. Here the CDR3 is joined to the reference TRBV28 and TRBJ1-4 genes, and the full variable domain is: DVKVTQSSRYLVKRTGEKVFLECVQDMDHENMFWYRQDPGLGLRLIYFSYDVKMKEKGDIPEGYSVSREKKERFSLILESASTNQTSMYLCASSFLWEKLFFGSGTQLSVL.